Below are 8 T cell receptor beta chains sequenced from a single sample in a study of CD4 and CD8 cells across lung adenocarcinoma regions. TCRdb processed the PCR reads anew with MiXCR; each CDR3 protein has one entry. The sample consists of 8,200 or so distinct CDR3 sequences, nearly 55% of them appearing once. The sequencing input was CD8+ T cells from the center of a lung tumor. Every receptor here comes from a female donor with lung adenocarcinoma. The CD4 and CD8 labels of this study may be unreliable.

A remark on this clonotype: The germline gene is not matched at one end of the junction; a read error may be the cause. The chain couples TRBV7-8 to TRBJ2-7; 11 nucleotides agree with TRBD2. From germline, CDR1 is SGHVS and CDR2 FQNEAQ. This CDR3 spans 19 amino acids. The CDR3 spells CASSLASGLAGPRWYAQYF. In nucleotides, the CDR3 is TGTGCCAGCAGCTTAGCCTCTGGACTAGCGGGTCCCAGGTGGTACGCGCAGTACTTC.

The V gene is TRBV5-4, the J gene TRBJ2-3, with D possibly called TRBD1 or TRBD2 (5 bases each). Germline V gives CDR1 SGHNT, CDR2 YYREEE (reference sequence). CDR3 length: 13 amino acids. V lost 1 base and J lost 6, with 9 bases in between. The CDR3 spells CASSLQGDDTQYF. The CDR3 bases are TGTGCCAGCAGCTTGCAAGGGGACGATACGCAGTATTTT. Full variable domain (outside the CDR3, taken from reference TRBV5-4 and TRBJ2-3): ETGVTQSPTHLIKTRGQQVTLRCSSQSGHNTVSWYQQALGQGPQFIFQYYREEENGRGNFPPRFSGLQFPNYSSELNVNALELDDSALYLCASSLQGDDTQYFGPGTRLTVL.

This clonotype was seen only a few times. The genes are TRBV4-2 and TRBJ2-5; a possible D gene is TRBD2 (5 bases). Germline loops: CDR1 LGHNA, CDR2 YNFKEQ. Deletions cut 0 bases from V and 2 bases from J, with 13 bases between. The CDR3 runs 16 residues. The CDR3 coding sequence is TGTGCCAGCAGCCAAGAGCGTGGGAGCACTCAAGAGACCCAGTACTTC. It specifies CASSQERGSTQETQYF.

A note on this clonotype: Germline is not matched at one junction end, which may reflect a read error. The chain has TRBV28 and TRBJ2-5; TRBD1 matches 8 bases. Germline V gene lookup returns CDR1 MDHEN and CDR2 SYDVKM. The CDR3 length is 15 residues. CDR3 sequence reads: CAGGPGGGGKDTQYF. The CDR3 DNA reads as TGTGCCGGGGGTCCAGGGGGCGGAGGCAAAGATACCCAGTATTTC.

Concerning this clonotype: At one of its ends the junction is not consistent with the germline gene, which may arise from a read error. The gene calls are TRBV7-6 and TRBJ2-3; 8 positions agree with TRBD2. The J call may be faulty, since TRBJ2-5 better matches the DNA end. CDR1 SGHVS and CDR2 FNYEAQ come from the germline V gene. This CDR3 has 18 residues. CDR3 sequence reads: CASSSLGLGGDDKEIQYF. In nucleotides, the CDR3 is TGTGCCAGCAGCTCCCTGGGGCTCGGGGGGGATGACAAAGAGATCCAGTACTTC.

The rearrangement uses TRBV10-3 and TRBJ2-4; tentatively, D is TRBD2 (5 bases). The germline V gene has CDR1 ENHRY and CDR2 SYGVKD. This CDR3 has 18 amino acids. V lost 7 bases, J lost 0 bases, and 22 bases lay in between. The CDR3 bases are TGTGCCATCATCATAGCGACTTTCCATTTTTTAGCCAAAAACATTCAGTACTTC. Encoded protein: CAIIIATFHFLAKNIQYF.

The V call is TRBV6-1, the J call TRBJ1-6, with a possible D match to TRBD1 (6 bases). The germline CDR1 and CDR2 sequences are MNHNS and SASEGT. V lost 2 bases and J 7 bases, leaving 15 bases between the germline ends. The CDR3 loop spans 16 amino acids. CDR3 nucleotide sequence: TGTGCCAGCAGTGAAACCCCAGACAGGCCGAATTCACCCCTCCACTTT. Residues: CASSETPDRPNSPLHF.

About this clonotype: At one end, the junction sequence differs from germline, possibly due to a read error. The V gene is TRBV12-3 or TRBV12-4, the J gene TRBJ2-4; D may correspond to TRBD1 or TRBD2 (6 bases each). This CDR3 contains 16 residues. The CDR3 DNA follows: TGTGCCAGCAGCTATCCCGGGGGCAACGGCAAAGACATCCAGTACTTC. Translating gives CASSYPGGNGKDIQYF.